A single sample is the source of the 19 T cell receptor beta chains below, sequenced in a study of T cell responses to AZD1222 COVID-19 vaccine. The assay was immunoSEQ multiplex PCR, and TCRdb's table has in-frame clones only and misses some. The sample has about 94,000 clones; 85% are singletons. The input for sequencing was peripheral blood, taken 28 days after the second AZD1222 dose. These receptors were obtained from an adult who received the AZD1222 COVID-19 vaccine.

The chain couples TRBV30 to TRBJ1-2; D gene uncertain. Trimming left V 3 bases short and J 3 bases short, with 11 bases between. Looked up from germline, CDR1 is GTSNPN and CDR2 is SVGIG (reference sequence). CDR3 length: 13 residues. The CDR3 nucleotides read TGTGCCTGGAGCCCCCGCGTAGACTATGGCTACACCTTC. Translation gives CAWSPRVDYGYTF.

The chain has TRBV11-2 and TRBJ2-1, with a possible D match to TRBD2 (6 bases). This CDR3 is 14 amino acids long. V was pared by 3 bases and J by 2 bases, with 8 bases between. Germline loops: CDR1 SGHAT, CDR2 FQNNGV. The CDR3 reads CASSFSGTYNEQFF. CDR3 DNA: TGTGCCAGCAGCTTTAGCGGAACCTACAATGAGCAGTTCTTC.

In DNA, the CDR3 is TGTGCCAGCAGTGGATCAGGAAGCACAGATACGCAGTATTTT. It codes for CASSGSGSTDTQYF. V and J are TRBV6-4 and TRBJ2-3; D is uncertain. V dropped 4 bases and J dropped 0 bases, with 8 bases sitting between them. Germline CDR1 and CDR2: MRHNA and SNTAGT. The CDR3 loop spans 14 amino acids.

V usage is TRBV3-1 (or the pseudogene TRBV3-2) and J usage is TRBJ2-7; D perhaps matches TRBD1 (5 bases). The CDR3 extends over 12 amino acids. Trimming took off 1 base at V and 6 bases at J, with 7 bases between the two ends. Germline loops: CDR1 LGHDT, CDR2 YNNKEL (reference sequence). The CDR3 is CASSQVRGEQYF. CDR3 coding DNA: TGTGCCAGCAGCCAAGTAAGGGGCGAGCAGTACTTC.

The V call is TRBV4-3, the J call TRBJ2-7; a possible D gene is TRBD1 (6 bases). V shed 1 base and J shed 2 bases, with 12 bases lying between them. Looked up from germline, CDR1 is LGHNA and CDR2 is YSLEER. There are 15 residues in the CDR3. The CDR3, as DNA: TGCGCCAGCAGCCAAGGGATCAGGGGCGCCTACGAGCAGTACTTC. It yields the protein CASSQGIRGAYEQYF.

This chain connects TRBV5-5 to TRBJ2-5; 10 bases agree with TRBD1. CDR3 size: 15 residues. V lost 3 bases, J lost 10 bases, and 12 bases stayed unmatched. The germline V gene has CDR1 SGHKS and CDR2 YYEKEE (reference sequence). CDR3: CASSSWTGGPLSQYF. DNA for the CDR3: TGTGCCAGCAGCTCTTGGACAGGGGGTCCCCTTAGCCAGTACTTC.

The chain recombines TRBV20-1 with TRBJ2-5, with a tentative D call TRBD2 (5 bases). The length of the CDR3 is 14 residues. The V end lost 3 bases, the J end lost 5 bases, and 16 bases lay between the germline ends. Germline V gene data show CDR1 as DFQATT and CDR2 as SNEGSKA (reference sequence). Here the CDR3 reads CSASGLFGEETQYF. The DNA of the CDR3 is TGCAGTGCTAGTGGTCTCTTCGGGGAGGAGACCCAGTACTTC.

This clone was seen once. The CDR3 is CASSRLEYTGELFF. In DNA form, the CDR3 reads TGTGCCAGCAGTCGATTAGAGTACACCGGGGAGCTGTTTTTT. The chain joins TRBV6-2 or TRBV6-3 to TRBJ2-2; D unclear. The CDR3 has 14 residues. Germline V lookup: CDR1 MNHEY, CDR2 SVGEGT. Trimming took 5 bases from V and 3 from J, leaving 10 bases between them.

The chain recombines TRBV12-3 or TRBV12-4 with TRBJ1-6; D is ambiguous. V shed 6 bases and J shed 5 bases, with 8 bases lying between them. The CDR3 loop spans 13 amino acids. The CDR3 protein is CASSAVNNSPLHF. DNA of the CDR3: TGTGCCAGCAGCGCGGTAAATAATTCACCCCTCCACTTT.

In this sample, this clone turned up a few times. V usage is TRBV6-4 and J usage is TRBJ1-5; 7 bases match TRBD1. This CDR3 has 16 residues. Germline trimming cut 6 bases from V and 5 bases from J; bases unmatched to any gene: 13. Germline CDR1 reads MRHNA; CDR2 reads SNTAGT. CDR3 bases: TGTGCCAGCAGGGGTCCCCGGGACAGTCGTCATCAGCCCCAGCATTTT. This gives the protein CASRGPRDSRHQPQHF.

This clone appeared a few times. The chain joins TRBV29-1 to TRBJ2-7; 8 positions match TRBD2. V shed 3 bases, J shed 0 bases, and the junction held 10 bases outside the gene matches. CDR3 length: 16 amino acids. The germline CDR1 and CDR2 sequences are SQVTM and ANQGSEA. The CDR3 loop is CSVDGFGTSGSYEQYF. The CDR3, as DNA: TGCAGCGTTGACGGGTTTGGAACTAGCGGCTCCTACGAGCAGTACTTC.

The chain is built from TRBV18 and TRBJ1-2; 9 positions match TRBD1. The junction had 7 bases not matched to a gene; V was cut back by 3 bases and J by 5 bases. CDR1 is KGHSH, CDR2 LQKENI, per germline. This CDR3 has 15 residues. The DNA of the CDR3 is TGTGCCAGCTCACCGGAGACAGGGGGAATTTATGGCTACACCTTC. Amino acid sequence: CASSPETGGIYGYTF.

V and J are TRBV7-2 and TRBJ1-3; the D gene is possibly TRBD1 (5 bases). The CDR3 totals 15 residues. The germline V gene has CDR1 SGHTA and CDR2 FQGNSA. Trimming stripped 6 bases from V and 3 bases from J, with 15 bases between. The CDR3 sequence is CASSSPGRLGNTIYF. The CDR3 nucleotides read TGTGCCAGCAGTTCGCCGGGACGCCTTGGAAACACCATATATTTT.

The chain links TRBV10-1 to TRBJ2-1; no firm D call. Germline V lookup: CDR1 WNHNN, CDR2 SYGVQD (reference sequence). V lost 2 bases to trimming and J lost 4 bases, with 3 bases between them. CDR3 size: 12 residues. This chain's CDR3 is CASSESYNEQFF. CDR3 DNA: TGCGCCAGCAGTGAGAGTTACAATGAGCAGTTCTTC.

This chain links TRBV7-2 with TRBJ2-5, with D possibly being TRBD1 or TRBD2 (7 bases each). Per germline, CDR1 SGHTA and CDR2 FQGNSA. Trimming cost V 3 bases and J 4 bases, with 21 bases left between them. CDR3 length: 17 residues. The CDR3 here is CASSFSGGRGLGETQYF. As DNA, the CDR3 is TGTGCCAGCAGCTTTTCGGGAGGTAGGGGGCTTGGAGAGACCCAGTACTTC.

The rearrangement links TRBV29-1 to TRBJ2-7, with 10 bases matching TRBD1. The CDR3 runs to 13 residues. CDR1 and CDR2 (germline): SQVTM, ANQGSEA. V was clipped by 4 bases and J by 6 bases; unmatched bases: 6. In DNA form, the CDR3 reads TGCAGCGTTGGGGTCTGGGACAGGGGCGAGCAGTACTTC. Translation gives CSVGVWDRGEQYF.

This chain links TRBV29-1 with TRBJ2-1, with 12 nucleotides matching TRBD2. CDR1 and CDR2 from the germline V gene are SQVTM and ANQGSEA. V lost 1 base, J lost 9 bases, and 10 bases stayed unmatched. This CDR3 is built from 16 residues. The DNA for the CDR3 is TGCAGCGTTGAAGGGACTAGCGGGACCGGCCGGGTTGAGCAGTTCTTC. Translated, it gives CSVEGTSGTGRVEQFF.

The rearrangement uses TRBV11-2 and TRBJ2-7, with TRBD2 identical over 9 bases. Germline assignment: CDR1 SGHAT and CDR2 FQNNGV. The ends lost 5 bases at V and 5 bases at J; junction bases unmatched: 7. This CDR3 comprises 14 residues. The CDR3 DNA reads as TGTGCCAGCAGCGCGGGACTAGCTAGCCACGAGCAGTACTTC. Amino acid sequence: CASSAGLASHEQYF.

The V and J genes are TRBV7-6 and TRBJ2-7; TRBD2 is a possible D gene (6 bases). The CDR3 consists of 15 residues. V was cut by 5 bases and J by 1 base, with 15 bases left in between. Germline CDR1 and CDR2: SGHVS and FNYEAQ. As DNA, the CDR3 is TGTGCCAGCAGCCCCCGGGACTCCAATTCCTACGAGCAGTACTTC. This codes for CASSPRDSNSYEQYF.